In this sample, the clone carrying this T cell receptor (beta chain) turned up a few times. Its matching antigen is unknown. The sample carries other DNA sequences with the same CDR3. These data originate in a study of beta chain features in type 1 diabetes. Looking at the study overall: Comparable age, gender and cell yields were observed in patients relative to healthy donors. Study-level points and caveats: The study found moderately but significantly shorter TCRB CDR3s in all four CD4+ subsets of Type 1 diabetes patients.

This CDR3 is built from 13 residues. Deletions cut 0 bases from V and 0 bases from J, with 3 bases between. CDR1 is SGHRS, CDR2 YFSETQ, per germline. The authors reverse transcribed all of the isolated RNA, so sequencing captured expressed TCRB transcripts. The study sequenced naive, central memory and regulatory T cell samples to an average of about 3.8 million reads. Only in-frame clones appear in the TCRdb table, and some are missing; sequencing was by immunoSEQ multiplex PCR. This table has a few hundred thousand clones, 13% to 15% appearing once. The receptor comes from a man younger than 45 with type 1 diabetes. The chain has TRBV5-1 and TRBJ1-1; D not resolved. The material sequenced was naive CD4+ T cells from blood. For the CDR3, the DNA is TGCGCCAGCAGCTTGGCTCTGAACACTGAAGCTTTCTTT. Its protein product is CASSLALNTEAFF.